The clone carrying this T cell receptor (beta chain) was seen more than once but under ten times. Its antigen is not identified. BIOMED2 TRB-A/B primer pools were used in multiplex TRB PCR. TCRdb recomputed calls from the multiplex PCR reads with MiXCR, one row per CDR3 protein. Here the sample spans a few thousand distinct CDR3 sequences, about 25% being singletons. Blood genomic DNA input for TRB amplification was 250-500 ng. These data belong to a study of T and B cells in COVID-19 patients. Background on the study: Nine tenths of the roughly 20 active-infection patients had comorbidities associated with unfavorable COVID-19 outcome. Notes on the study in general: Of under 2,500 TCR clusters found only in the recovered cohort, a few dozen had low generation probability. Few blood samples existed from mildly ill patients during symptoms or early in severe cases. At recovery TRB diversity and richness exceeded healthy donors, after highly clonal active COVID-19 repertoires.

The CDR3 has 15 amino acids. The germline V gene encodes CDR1 MNHNS and CDR2 SASEGT. V trimming: 7 bases; J trimming: 5 bases; junction bases outside the gene matches: 7. The origin of this receptor is a human donor with active COVID-19. The chain carries TRBV6-1 and TRBJ2-2, with 10 bases that match TRBD2. Sequencing was carried out using blood. The DNA for the CDR3 is TGTGCCAGCAATCCCCTAGCGGGAGTTACCGGGGAGCTGTTTTTT. Translation gives CASNPLAGVTGELFF.